This entry lists 16 T cell receptor beta chains sequenced from one sample in a study of blood T cell repertoires in COVID-19. Libraries were prepared by immunoSEQ multiplex PCR; TCRdb keeps only in-frame clonotypes and omits some of them. Of some 140,000 clones listed, approximately 84% are singletons. Sequencing input: peripheral blood. Source of these receptors: a human donor in a cohort sampled during active COVID-19.

This chain connects TRBV5-1 to TRBJ1-5; possible D gene TRBD1, 5 bases. CDR3 length equals 13 residues. CDR1 and CDR2 from the germline V gene are SGHRS and YFSETQ. The ends were cut back, 4 bases at V and 3 bases at J, with 8 bases in the middle. DNA of the CDR3: TGCGCCAGCAGCCTGGACATCAATCAGCCCCAGCATTTT. This sequence encodes CASSLDINQPQHF.

The chain couples TRBV6-5 to TRBJ1-2, with D uncertain. V was cut by 6 bases and J by 8 bases, with 16 bases left in between. CDR3 length: 13 amino acids. Germline V gene sequence: CDR1 MNHEY, CDR2 SVGAGI. In DNA, the CDR3 is TGTGCCAGCAGCACCACGGGTAGCGTCGGCTACACCTTC. It codes for CASSTTGSVGYTF.

The V call is TRBV12-3 or TRBV12-4, the J call TRBJ1-5; tentative D call: TRBD1 (6 bases). Trimming took 6 bases from V and 10 from J, leaving 13 bases between them. The CDR3 extends over 12 amino acids. The CDR3 sequence: CASRTDRHPQHF. Here the CDR3 DNA reads TGTGCCAGCAGAACCGACAGGCATCCCCAGCATTTT.

Here the CDR3 reads CASSGVGTSGGALSTGELFF. For the CDR3, the DNA is TGTGCCAGCAGTGGAGTTGGGACTAGCGGGGGGGCCCTATCCACCGGGGAGCTGTTTTTT. This chain links TRBV9 with TRBJ2-2; the match to TRBD2 covers 16 bases. Germline values: CDR1 SGDLS, CDR2 YYNGEE. The CDR3 length is 20 residues. V shed 5 bases and J 4 bases; nucleotides not matched to a gene: 14.

This chain joins TRBV6-6 and TRBJ2-7; 8 positions agree with TRBD1. Germline V gene data show CDR1 as MNHNY and CDR2 as SVGAGI (reference sequence). This CDR3 spans 14 amino acids. Trimming removed 6 bases from V and 3 bases from J; junction bases left unmatched: 7. CDR3: CASSLGQGDYEQYF. In DNA form, the CDR3 reads TGTGCCAGCAGCCTAGGACAGGGAGACTACGAGCAGTACTTC.

V and J are TRBV24-1 and TRBJ2-3; 9 nucleotides line up with TRBD2. The germline gives CDR1 KGHDR, CDR2 SFDVKD. The CDR3 length is 16 residues. J gave up 2 bases and V 3 bases, and 5 bases lay outside the gene matches. CDR3 sequence: CATSDGSGGYTDTQYF. CDR3 bases: TGTGCCACCAGTGATGGTAGCGGGGGATACACAGATACGCAGTATTTT.

A note on this clone: A junction end diverges from the germline sequence, so it may reflect a read error. The DNA for the CDR3 is TGTGCCAGCAGCGAAGGGACATTTAGCAATCAGCCCCAGCATTTT. This sequence encodes CASSEGTFSNQPQHF. This chain joins TRBV2 and TRBJ1-5; maybe TRBD1 (6 bases). Looked up from germline, CDR1 is SNHLY and CDR2 is FYNNEI. The CDR3 spans 15 residues.

The chain links TRBV19 to TRBJ2-7; 8 bases align to TRBD1. V gave up 5 bases and J gave up 2 bases; unmatched junction bases: 8. CDR1 is LNHDA and CDR2 is SQIVND in the germline V gene (reference sequence). The CDR3 consists of 15 residues. CDR3 sequence: CASSFGTGETYEQYF. CDR3 nucleotide sequence: TGTGCCAGTAGTTTTGGGACAGGCGAGACCTACGAGCAGTACTTC.

This clone came up a few times. The V call is TRBV29-1, the J call TRBJ1-2; 7 nucleotides agree with TRBD1. The V and J ends lost 6 bases and 4 bases, in that order; junction bases with no gene match: 2. Germline V CDR1 and CDR2: SQVTM, ANQGSEA. There are 11 residues in the CDR3. Written as DNA, the CDR3 is TGCAGCGTGGGACAGCCCTATGGCTACACCTTC. Protein sequence: CSVGQPYGYTF. Full variable domain (missing parts from reference TRBV29-1 and TRBJ1-2): SAVISQKPSRDICQRGTSLTIQCQVDSQVTMMFWYRQQPGQSLTLIATANQGSEATYESGFVIDKFPISRPNLTFSTLTVSNMSPEDSSIYLCSVGQPYGYTFGSGTRLTVV.

This clone appeared a single time. CDR3 in amino acids: CASSVGVRGRKAFF. CDR3 sequence (DNA): TGTGCCAGCAGCGTAGGAGTTAGGGGGCGTAAAGCTTTCTTT. V is TRBV9 and J is TRBJ1-1; 7 nucleotides agree with TRBD1. In germline, CDR1 is SGDLS, CDR2 YYNGEE. The CDR3 is 14 amino acids. With V trimmed by 0 bases and J by 9 bases, 8 bases remained unmatched.

The chain couples TRBV9 to TRBJ1-2; possibly TRBD1 for D (5 bases). This CDR3 has 14 residues. Germline V gives CDR1 SGDLS, CDR2 YYNGEE. V was clipped by 2 bases and J by 3 bases, with 11 bases between them. Here the CDR3 reads CASSVGGPDYGYTF. The CDR3, as DNA: TGTGCCAGCAGCGTCGGGGGACCGGACTATGGCTACACCTTC.

This clone came up many times. The chain uses TRBV7-6 and TRBJ1-6; TRBD1 matches at 7 bases. The CDR3 covers 15 residues. CDR1 is SGHVS and CDR2 is FNYEAQ in the germline V gene. V dropped 5 bases and J dropped 2; count of bases not matched to a gene: 3. CDR3 loop: CASSRGQTYNSPLHF. In DNA, the CDR3 is TGTGCCAGCAGCCGGGGACAGACCTATAATTCACCCCTCCACTTT.

The chain employs TRBV6-5 and TRBJ2-2; a possible D gene is TRBD1 (5 bases). The CDR3 runs to 13 residues. V lost 7 bases and J 5 bases, leaving 11 bases between the germline ends. CDR1 and CDR2 (germline): MNHEY, SVGAGI. The CDR3 protein is CASTRGETGELFF. The CDR3 DNA reads as TGTGCCAGCACAAGGGGCGAAACCGGGGAGCTGTTTTTT.

A few counts support this clone. The rearrangement joins TRBV9 to TRBJ2-1, with a tentative D call TRBD1 (6 bases). The CDR3 runs to 15 residues. CDR1 SGDLS and CDR2 YYNGEE come from the germline V gene. Trimming cost V 4 bases and J 9 bases, with 20 bases left between them. The CDR3 region is CASSPRPNRVTEQFF. DNA of the CDR3: TGTGCCAGCAGCCCGAGACCCAACAGGGTGACTGAGCAGTTCTTC.

The chain recombines TRBV11-3 with TRBJ2-7; 8 bases agree with TRBD2. Trimming took 5 bases from V and 1 from J; bases not matched to a gene: 7. The CDR3 loop spans 15 amino acids. CDR1 and CDR2 from the germline V gene are SGHNT and YENEEA. CDR3 sequence (DNA): TGTGCCAGCAGCCGGGGGGGCAGGGAATCCTACGAGCAGTACTTC. Translating gives CASSRGGRESYEQYF.

The chain couples TRBV19 to TRBJ2-5; possibly TRBD1 for D (6 bases). V was shortened by 6 bases and J by 5 bases, with 19 bases between the two germline ends. The CDR3 extends over 15 amino acids. In germline, CDR1 is LNHDA, CDR2 SQIVND (reference sequence). The CDR3 coding sequence is TGTGCCAGTAGCAACACTGACAGGTCCTGGGAGACCCAGTACTTC. It yields the protein CASSNTDRSWETQYF. The variable domain in full, with the rest retrieved from reference TRBV19 and TRBJ2-5, is DGGITQSPKYLFRKEGQNVTLSCEQNLNHDAMYWYRQDPGQGLRLIYYSQIVNDFQKGDIAEGYSVSREKKESFPLTVTSAQKNPTAFYLCASSNTDRSWETQYFGPGTRLLVL.